The clone carrying this TCR beta chain was detected only once. With 4 bases clipped from V and 2 bases from J, the junction kept 6 bases outside the gene matches. The CDR3 covers 17 residues. Germline-derived CDR1 and CDR2 are SGHRS and YFSETQ. These data are taken from a study of blood T cell repertoires in COVID-19. Method: immunoSEQ multiplex PCR; TCRdb's copy keeps in-frame clones and lacks some. The table shows approximately 90,000 clones, with more than 80% occurring only once. Sample: peripheral blood. The TCR was taken from a woman of 80 years or more with acute or convalescent COVID-19. The chain uses TRBV5-1 and TRBJ2-3, with 14 bases fitting TRBD2. CDR3 coding DNA: TGCGCCAGCAGCCTGACTAGCGGGGGGGCCTTCACAGATACGCAGTATTTT. It is translated as CASSLTSGGAFTDTQYF.